This T cell receptor (beta chain) was identified in a study of PD-1 blockade in classical Hodgkin lymphoma. Study conclusions and caveats: Reported findings placed baseline TCR diversity lower in newly diagnosed patients (compared with healthy donors).

Profiling relied on immunoSEQ multiplex PCR, and the TCRdb table lists in-frame clones only, not all of them. The sample holds approximately 61,000 clones; roughly nine tenths are singletons and the top ten take 7% to 8.5%. Concerning this clone itself: Its antigen is not known.

This CDR3 has 12 residues. The V end was cut by 4 bases, the J end by 10 bases, with 11 bases between. Germline assignment: CDR1 SNHLY and CDR2 FYNNEI. Time point defined: cycle 4 day 1 (C4D1), after 5 to 7 weeks of nivolumab. Every patient experienced relapse after autologous stem cell transplantation, and brentuximab vedotin exposure varied. This chain links TRBV2 with TRBJ2-1; D remains unclear. The sample here was peripheral blood mononuclear cells (PBMCs), taken before the fourth cycle of nivolumab. This receptor was taken from a human donor with classical Hodgkin lymphoma. CDR3 protein: CASSVGAPEQFF. CDR3 nucleotides: TGTGCCAGCAGTGTCGGTGCCCCAGAGCAGTTCTTC.